The 23 T cell receptor beta chains in this list originate from one sample, sequenced in a study of control samples from healthy donors and cancer patients. TCRdb's table, derived via immunoSEQ multiplex PCR, lists solely in-frame clones and lacks some. This sample carries roughly 100,000 clones, roughly nine tenths of them seen once, and the ten largest clones take 0.85% to 1%. The material sequenced was blood. The receptors come from a woman aged 25-40 years in good health.

The chain combines TRBV7-2 with TRBJ1-6; D uncertain. V was cut by 2 bases and J by 6 bases, with 8 bases left in between. The CDR3 totals 14 residues. CDR1 and CDR2 (germline): SGHTA, FQGNSA. The CDR3 region has the DNA TGTGCCAGCAGCTTAAGGACTCCTAATTCACCCCTCCACTTT. This encodes CASSLRTPNSPLHF.

Worth noting for this clone: The germline gene is not matched at one end of the junction; a read error may be the cause. CDR3 DNA: TGTGCCAGCAGTGAAGAGAGGCCAAAGAGATTT. Translated: CASSEERPKRF. The rearrangement joins TRBV6-1 to TRBJ1-1; D not certain. The CDR3 is 11 residues long. CDR1 and CDR2 (germline): MNHNS, SASEGT.

The CDR3 sequence is CASSPLTNEQFF. The CDR3 DNA reads as TGTGCCAGCAGTCCCCTTACCAATGAGCAGTTCTTC. The chain has TRBV12-3 or TRBV12-4 and TRBJ2-1, with D unclear. There are 12 residues in the CDR3. The V gene lost 5 bases and the J gene lost 6 bases, with 8 bases spanning the gap.

The chain uses TRBV10-3 and TRBJ1-4, with a weak D call TRBD1 (5 bases). The CDR3 spans 13 residues. The V end was cut by 4 bases, the J end by 8 bases, with 11 bases between. CDR1 and CDR2 from the germline V gene are ENHRY and SYGVKD. The CDR3 protein is CAISVRVEEKLFF. CDR3 nucleotides: TGTGCCATCAGTGTCAGGGTGGAAGAAAAACTGTTTTTT.

A few counts support this clone. The CDR3 loop reads CASSDSTNTEAFF. The CDR3 DNA reads TGTGCCAGCAGTGACTCGACAAACACTGAAGCTTTCTTT. V and J are TRBV6-4 and TRBJ1-1; D not certain. Germline V lookup: CDR1 MRHNA, CDR2 SNTAGT. Deletions cut 0 bases from V and 2 bases from J, with 4 bases between. The CDR3 consists of 13 residues.

The chain is built from TRBV5-1 and TRBJ2-7; 13 positions agree with TRBD2. This CDR3 has 16 residues. Germline CDR1 is SGHRS and CDR2 is YFSETQ. Unmatched junction bases numbered 3, after V lost 0 bases and J lost 3 bases. This chain's CDR3 is CASSLGTSGGLYEQYF. CDR3 nucleotide sequence: TGCGCCAGCAGCTTGGGGACTAGCGGGGGCCTCTACGAGCAGTACTTC.

This chain uses TRBV10-3 with TRBJ2-5, with 8 positions matching TRBD1. Germline V gene sequence: CDR1 ENHRY, CDR2 SYGVKD. The CDR3 runs to 12 residues. Losses at the gene ends were 10 bases for V and 2 bases for J; bases not matched to a gene: 3. CDR3 residues: CATGQGQETQYF. The CDR3 nucleotides read TGTGCCACCGGACAGGGACAAGAGACCCAGTACTTC.

This CDR3 is CASSPASGNTIYF. In nucleotides, the CDR3 is TGTGCCAGCTCCCCTGCCTCTGGAAACACCATATATTTT. The rearrangement joins TRBV7-3 to TRBJ1-3; no firm D call. CDR1 SGHTA and CDR2 FQGTGA come from the germline V gene. CDR3 size: 13 residues. Trimming stripped 8 bases from V and 0 bases from J, with 8 bases between.

J is TRBJ1-5 and V is TRBV5-1, with TRBD1 matching 7 bases. The CDR3 is made up of 14 amino acids. Trimming cost V 4 bases and J 3 bases; bases outside gene matches: 4. CDR1 is SGHRS and CDR2 is YFSETQ in the germline V gene. The CDR3 sequence is CASSPQGPNQPQHF. CDR3 DNA: TGCGCCAGCAGCCCACAGGGGCCCAATCAGCCCCAGCATTTT. The whole variable domain, filled in from reference TRBV5-1 and TRBJ1-5, reads KAGVTQTPRYLIKTRGQQVTLSCSPISGHRSVSWYQQTPGQGLQFLFEYFSETQRNKGNFPGRFSGRQFSNSRSEMNVSTLELGDSALYLCASSPQGPNQPQHFGDGTRLSIL.

The rearrangement joins TRBV6-5 to TRBJ2-4; D is unresolved. V lost 0 bases and J lost 0, with 9 bases in between. The CDR3 has 16 amino acids. Germline V CDR1 and CDR2: MNHEY, SVGAGI. The chain's CDR3 is CASSYSGSLAKNIQYF. The CDR3 DNA is TGTGCCAGCAGTTACTCGGGCAGTCTAGCCAAAAACATTCAGTACTTC.

The chain uses TRBV20-1 and TRBJ1-1, with D unresolved. The CDR3 runs to 11 residues. Germline CDR1 DFQATT, CDR2 SNEGSKA (reference sequence). As DNA, the CDR3 is TGCAGGCCTACCATGAACACTGAAGCTTTCTTT. Translation gives CRPTMNTEAFF.

V and J are TRBV6-1 and TRBJ1-1; possible D gene TRBD1, 5 bases. CDR1 MNHNS and CDR2 SASEGT come from the germline V gene. This CDR3 is built from 14 residues. Trimming left V 2 bases short and J 1 base short, with 8 bases between. DNA for the CDR3: TGTGCCAGCAGTGAACAGGACACGAACACTGAAGCTTTCTTT. Its protein product is CASSEQDTNTEAFF.

The rearrangement joins TRBV6-5 to TRBJ1-2; 7 bases line up with TRBD1. The CDR3 is 14 residues long. CDR1 MNHEY and CDR2 SVGAGI come from the germline V gene. Trimming took 8 bases from V and 4 from J; bases not matched to a gene: 10. CDR3 amino acids: CASFSGGVLYGYTF. The CDR3 nucleotides read TGTGCCAGCTTCTCAGGGGGGGTACTCTATGGCTACACCTTC.

This chain uses TRBV7-2 with TRBJ1-6; a possible D gene is TRBD1 (6 bases). The CDR3 has 18 residues. CDR1 SGHTA and CDR2 FQGNSA come from the germline V gene. V was shortened by 2 bases and J by 10 bases, with 24 bases between the two germline ends. The CDR3 sequence: CASSLRFRVRGFGSPLHF. In DNA form, the CDR3 reads TGTGCCAGCAGCTTAAGGTTCCGGGTCAGGGGCTTTGGGTCACCCCTCCACTTT.

The rearrangement uses TRBV10-2 and TRBJ2-2, with 8 bases identical to TRBD1. Germline V gene sequence: CDR1 WSHSY, CDR2 SAAADI. Unmatched junction bases numbered 10, after V lost 7 bases and J lost 3 bases. CDR3 length: 16 residues. CDR3 nucleotide sequence: TGCGCCAGCACCGACGGACAGGGACTTGACACCGGGGAGCTGTTTTTT. Its protein product is CASTDGQGLDTGELFF.

The chain is built from TRBV5-6 and TRBJ1-1; 7 bases are a match to TRBD1. The germline V gene encodes CDR1 SGHDT and CDR2 YYEEEE. This CDR3 contains 15 residues. With 7 bases clipped from V and 5 bases from J, the junction kept 14 bases outside the gene matches. The CDR3 sequence: CASSFYDRVKTEAFF. DNA of the CDR3: TGTGCCAGCTCCTTCTACGACAGGGTTAAGACTGAAGCTTTCTTT.

Only one count was recorded for this clone. The chain has TRBV5-1 and TRBJ1-4, with no clear D. The germline CDR1 and CDR2 sequences are SGHRS and YFSETQ. The CDR3 has 12 residues. The V and J ends lost 3 bases and 8 bases respectively, with 8 bases between them. The CDR3 DNA follows: TGCGCCAGCAGCTACCCGGGGGAAAAACTGTTTTTT. Translating it yields CASSYPGEKLFF. The whole variable domain, remainder taken from reference TRBV5-1 and TRBJ1-4, is KAGVTQTPRYLIKTRGQQVTLSCSPISGHRSVSWYQQTPGQGLQFLFEYFSETQRNKGNFPGRFSGRQFSNSRSEMNVSTLELGDSALYLCASSYPGEKLFFGSGTQLSVL.

The rearrangement joins TRBV7-8 to TRBJ2-3; D is unclear. The germline V gene has CDR1 SGHVS and CDR2 FQNEAQ. The CDR3 loop spans 12 amino acids. Trimming removed 1 base at V and 2 bases at J, with 1 base between. The CDR3 loop is CASSLDTDTQYF. The CDR3 bases are TGTGCCAGCAGCTTAGACACAGATACGCAGTATTTT.

The V call is TRBV7-3, the J call TRBJ2-1; D ambiguous. The CDR3 spans 15 residues. V gave up 1 base and J gave up 3 bases, with 10 bases separating them. CDR1 is SGHTA, CDR2 FQGTGA, per germline. The CDR3 nucleotides read TGTGCCAGCAGCTTAAACCCCGAAGACTACAATGAGCAGTTCTTC. Amino acids: CASSLNPEDYNEQFF.

The chain employs TRBV5-4 and TRBJ1-6; 8 nucleotides match TRBD1. Trimming removed 2 bases from V and 14 bases from J; junction bases left unmatched: 9. The CDR3 is made up of 14 amino acids. Germline V gene lookup returns CDR1 SGHNT and CDR2 YYREEE (reference sequence). DNA of the CDR3: TGTGCCAGCAGCTTCCAGGGGGCCGGTAGGGCCCTCCACTTT. It encodes CASSFQGAGRALHF. Drawing the rest from reference TRBV5-4 and TRBJ1-6, the complete variable domain is ETGVTQSPTHLIKTRGQQVTLRCSSQSGHNTVSWYQQALGQGPQFIFQYYREEENGRGNFPPRFSGLQFPNYSSELNVNALELDDSALYLCASSFQGAGRALHFGNGTRLTVT.

The rearrangement joins TRBV11-3 to TRBJ1-1; D is undetermined. Germline V gene sequence: CDR1 SGHNT, CDR2 YENEEA. This CDR3 has 15 residues. V was clipped by 0 bases and J by 0 bases, with 8 bases between them. The CDR3: CASSLDSAMNTEAFF. The CDR3 bases are TGTGCCAGCAGCTTAGATTCAGCAATGAACACTGAAGCTTTCTTT.

J is TRBJ2-3 and V is TRBV9, with TRBD2 as a possible D gene (6 bases). Germline lookup yields CDR1 SGDLS and CDR2 YYNGEE. This CDR3 region has 16 residues. The germline V and J ends were trimmed by 3 bases and 4 bases, with 18 bases remaining between them. The CDR3 nucleotides are TGTGCCAGCAGCGCTCCGGGACTGGAGGGCTCAGATACGCAGTATTTT. Amino acid sequence: CASSAPGLEGSDTQYF.

This chain joins TRBV7-9 and TRBJ1-3; D not certain. The CDR3 loop spans 13 amino acids. The ends were cut back, 5 bases at V and 4 bases at J, with 9 bases in the middle. Looked up from germline, CDR1 is SEHNR and CDR2 is FQNEAQ (reference sequence). DNA of the CDR3: TGTGCCAGCAGCCCCCGAAGGGGAAACACCATATATTTT. Amino acid sequence: CASSPRRGNTIYF.